The 32 T cell receptor beta chains listed next were all sequenced from one sample in a study of blood T cell repertoires in COVID-19. The table came from immunoSEQ multiplex PCR; TCRdb's copy has only in-frame clones and leaves some out. The sample records some 190,000 clones, 70% to 90% being singletons. Material for sequencing was peripheral blood. The source of these receptors is a man older than 75 with COVID-19, enrolled during active disease.

The chain carries TRBV6-5 and TRBJ1-2, with a tentative D call TRBD1 (5 bases). The CDR3 consists of 13 residues. The V end lost 5 bases, the J end lost 7 bases, and 14 bases lay between the germline ends. Per the germline V gene, CDR1 is MNHEY and CDR2 is SVGAGI. CDR3 in amino acids: CASSPGGSAGYTF. The CDR3 bases are TGTGCCAGCAGTCCCGGGGGGTCGGCTGGCTACACCTTC.

J is TRBJ1-2 and V is TRBV2; 11 nucleotides line up with TRBD1. The germline gives CDR1 SNHLY, CDR2 FYNNEI. The CDR3 consists of 13 residues. With 4 bases clipped from V and 7 bases from J, the junction kept 2 bases outside the gene matches. CDR3 loop: CASSGTGGAGYTF. CDR3 coding DNA: TGTGCCAGCAGTGGGACAGGGGGCGCTGGCTACACCTTC.

This clone was counted between two and nine times. The rearrangement links TRBV18 to TRBJ1-5; D is undetermined. This CDR3 is 15 amino acids long. Germline V gene data show CDR1 as KGHSH and CDR2 as LQKENI. Trimming left V 3 bases short and J 0 bases short, with 9 bases between. DNA of the CDR3: TGTGCCAGCTCACCGGAGGGTACTAGCAATCAGCCCCAGCATTTT. It specifies CASSPEGTSNQPQHF. Based on the CDR3 plus reference TRBV18 and TRBJ1-5, the full variable domain is NAGVMQNPRHLVRRRGQEARLRCSPMKGHSHVYWYRQLPEEGLKFMVYLQKENIIDESGMPKERFSAEFPKEGPSILRIQQVVRGDSAAYFCASSPEGTSNQPQHFGDGTRLSIL.

The chain employs TRBV9 and TRBJ2-3; TRBD2 agrees at 10 bases. CDR3 length: 15 amino acids. Per germline, CDR1 SGDLS and CDR2 YYNGEE. With 3 bases clipped from V and 3 bases from J, the junction kept 4 bases outside the gene matches. DNA of the CDR3: TGTGCCAGCAGCGCTCTAGCGGGGGAGACAGATACGCAGTATTTT. Amino acid sequence: CASSALAGETDTQYF.

The V gene is TRBV7-3, the J gene TRBJ2-1; 9 nucleotides align to TRBD1. Trimming took 3 bases from V and 7 from J; bases not matched to a gene: 10. CDR3 length equals 16 residues. CDR1 is SGHTA and CDR2 is FQGTGA in the germline V gene. CDR3 sequence reads: CASSLIWTGVANEQFF. The DNA of the CDR3 is TGTGCCAGCAGCTTGATATGGACAGGGGTGGCAAATGAGCAGTTCTTC. The whole variable domain, filled in from reference TRBV7-3 and TRBJ2-1, reads GAGVSQTPSNKVTEKGKYVELRCDPISGHTALYWYRQSLGQGPEFLIYFQGTGAADDSGLPNDRFFAVRPEGSVSTLKIQRTERGDSAVYLCASSLIWTGVANEQFFGPGTRLTVL.

The V gene is TRBV3-1 (or the pseudogene TRBV3-2), the J gene TRBJ1-2; the D is unclear. V lost 8 bases, J lost 1 base, and 17 bases lay in between. CDR1 and CDR2 (germline): LGHDT, YNNKEL (reference sequence). The CDR3 is 15 amino acids. As DNA, the CDR3 is TGTGCCAGCCGATCCGGCGGGCCCATTAACTATGGCTACACCTTC. This codes for CASRSGGPINYGYTF.

This clone was counted only a few times. Written as DNA, the CDR3 is TGTGCCAGCAGTGAGCCACAGGGCCACGGCACTGAAGCTTTCTTT. Translating it yields CASSEPQGHGTEAFF. The chain employs TRBV6-1 and TRBJ1-1, with TRBD1 as a possible D gene (6 bases). CDR3 length: 15 residues. Germline loops: CDR1 MNHNS, CDR2 SASEGT. Trimming stripped 3 bases from V and 4 bases from J, with 15 bases between.

This sequence joins TRBV18 and TRBJ2-1, with D possibly TRBD1 on 5 matching bases. Germline CDR1 is KGHSH and CDR2 is LQKENI. The V and J ends lost 3 bases and 8 bases respectively, with 14 bases between them. The CDR3 loop spans 14 amino acids. CDR3: CASSPVRGFDEQFF. In DNA form, the CDR3 reads TGTGCCAGCTCACCGGTAAGGGGCTTCGATGAGCAGTTCTTC. Looking up the rest from reference TRBV18 and TRBJ2-1 gives the full variable domain: NAGVMQNPRHLVRRRGQEARLRCSPMKGHSHVYWYRQLPEEGLKFMVYLQKENIIDESGMPKERFSAEFPKEGPSILRIQQVVRGDSAAYFCASSPVRGFDEQFFGPGTRLTVL.

The chain uses TRBV18 and TRBJ1-5; TRBD1 aligns across 9 bases. The germline V gene encodes CDR1 KGHSH and CDR2 LQKENI. The CDR3 loop spans 15 amino acids. The V and J ends lost 5 bases and 0 bases, in that order; junction bases with no gene match: 2. The CDR3 spells CASSWTGDSNQPQHF. CDR3 nucleotides: TGTGCCAGCTCATGGACAGGGGATAGCAATCAGCCCCAGCATTTT.

V and J are TRBV19 and TRBJ1-5; no clear D gene. The CDR3 sequence is 15 residues long. Per the germline V gene, CDR1 is LNHDA and CDR2 is SQIVND (reference sequence). Trimming stripped 1 base from V and 5 bases from J, with 12 bases between. The CDR3 protein is CASSIGRGEYQPQHF. The CDR3 bases are TGTGCCAGTAGTATAGGGCGGGGTGAGTATCAGCCCCAGCATTTT.

The J gene is TRBJ1-4, the V gene TRBV19, with a weak D call TRBD1 (5 bases). V was pared by 7 bases and J by 8 bases, with 17 bases between. Germline CDR1 reads LNHDA; CDR2 reads SQIVND (reference sequence). This CDR3 is built from 14 residues. The CDR3 reads CASKRGTLEEKLFF. The CDR3 DNA reads as TGTGCCAGTAAGCGGGGGACCTTAGAGGAAAAACTGTTTTTT. The full variable domain, completed using reference TRBV19 and TRBJ1-4, is DGGITQSPKYLFRKEGQNVTLSCEQNLNHDAMYWYRQDPGQGLRLIYYSQIVNDFQKGDIAEGYSVSREKKESFPLTVTSAQKNPTAFYLCASKRGTLEEKLFFGSGTQLSVL.

This sequence joins TRBV19 and TRBJ1-5; no firm D call. The V and J ends lost 1 base and 3 bases respectively, with 7 bases between them. Germline lookup yields CDR1 LNHDA and CDR2 SQIVND (reference sequence). CDR3 size: 14 residues. CDR3 amino acids: CASSIGHVNQPQHF. DNA of the CDR3: TGTGCCAGTAGTATAGGACACGTCAATCAGCCCCAGCATTTT.

The rearrangement joins TRBV15 to TRBJ1-3, with a weak D call TRBD1 (5 bases). V gave up 5 bases and J gave up 0 bases, with 14 bases separating them. CDR3 length: 16 residues. Looked up from germline, CDR1 is LNHNV and CDR2 is YYDKDF (reference sequence). The CDR3 region has the DNA TGTGCCACCAGCCCACGACGGGGGAACTCTGGAAACACCATATATTTT. This encodes CATSPRRGNSGNTIYF.

The gene calls are TRBV23-1 and TRBJ1-2; TRBD1 matches at 8 bases. TRBV23-1 is annotated as an ORF whose role is uncertain. The CDR3 is 13 amino acids. J was trimmed by 4 bases and V by 6 bases; bases with no gene match: 4. CDR3 region: CASSPDRGYGYTF. The CDR3 DNA follows: TGCGCCAGCAGCCCAGACAGGGGCTATGGCTACACCTTC.

The chain uses TRBV6-2 or TRBV6-3 and TRBJ2-3, with 10 bases fitting TRBD2. The CDR3 length is 16 residues. Germline V gene data show CDR1 as MNHEY and CDR2 as SVGEGT. After removal of 2 bases from V and 6 bases from J, the junction contained 8 bases not matched to a gene. CDR3 sequence (DNA): TGTGCCAGCAGTTACCCCGCGGGACTAGCGTACGATACGCAGTATTTT. Amino acids: CASSYPAGLAYDTQYF.

V is TRBV28 and J is TRBJ1-4, with a weak D call TRBD1 (6 bases). Deletions cut 7 bases from V and 3 bases from J, with 18 bases between. The germline V gene has CDR1 MDHEN and CDR2 SYDVKM. The CDR3 spans 16 residues. CDR3 bases: TGTGCCAGCATCTTTCGGGGCAGGGGCCCTAATGAAAAACTGTTTTTT. It translates to CASIFRGRGPNEKLFF.

The V call is TRBV4-3, the J call TRBJ2-2; TRBD2 aligns across 9 bases. The germline gives CDR1 LGHNA, CDR2 YSLEER. With V trimmed by 1 base and J by 7 bases, 7 bases remained unmatched. The CDR3 runs to 16 residues. In DNA form, the CDR3 reads TGCGCCAGCAGCCAAGGGCGGGGGGGCCGTGGCGGGGAGCTGTTTTTT. Translating gives CASSQGRGGRGGELFF.

CDR3 in amino acids: CASSQGYYSSYEQYF. The CDR3 DNA sequence: TGTGCCAGCAGCCAAGGATACTATAGCTCCTACGAGCAGTACTTC. The chain couples TRBV7-2 to TRBJ2-7; no clear D. Germline assignment: CDR1 SGHTA and CDR2 FQGNSA. With 5 bases removed from V and 0 bases from J, the gap between germline ends came to 14 bases. CDR3 length: 15 amino acids.

The V and J genes are TRBV5-4 and TRBJ2-1, with 7 bases aligning to TRBD1. Unmatched junction bases numbered 6, after V lost 4 bases and J lost 2 bases. CDR1 is SGHNT and CDR2 is YYREEE in the germline V gene (reference sequence). There are 15 residues in the CDR3. The CDR3 bases are TGTGCCAGCAGCCTCGAGGGGGCTACCTACAATGAGCAGTTCTTC. As protein: CASSLEGATYNEQFF.

V and J are TRBV19 and TRBJ2-7, with TRBD1 identical over 7 bases. CDR3 size: 15 residues. Per germline, CDR1 LNHDA and CDR2 SQIVND (reference sequence). V was clipped by 1 base and J by 3 bases; unmatched bases: 6. CDR3 nucleotide sequence: TGTGCCAGTAGTATAGGGGCAGGGGGATTCTACGAGCAGTACTTC. As protein: CASSIGAGGFYEQYF.

The chain is built from TRBV14 and TRBJ2-2; 7 bases line up with TRBD2. The J segment lost 3 bases and the V segment lost 0 bases, leaving 7 bases of the junction unmatched. Germline loops: CDR1 SGHDN, CDR2 FVKESK. The CDR3 sequence is 17 residues long. CDR3 sequence: CASSQDVGRAYTGELFF. Written as DNA, the CDR3 is TGTGCCAGCAGCCAAGATGTAGGGAGGGCCTACACCGGGGAGCTGTTTTTT.

The V gene is TRBV5-1, the J gene TRBJ1-1, with TRBD1 as a possible D gene (5 bases). The CDR3 contains 13 residues. Deletions cut 6 bases from V and 5 bases from J, with 14 bases between. Looked up from germline, CDR1 is SGHRS and CDR2 is YFSETQ. CDR3 coding DNA: TGCGCCAGCATGATCGGAGGGGATACTGAAGCTTTCTTT. Protein product: CASMIGGDTEAFF.

The rearrangement uses TRBV5-1 and TRBJ2-7, with D perhaps matching TRBD1 (5 bases). This CDR3 is built from 12 residues. The V end lost 6 bases, the J end lost 2 bases, and 9 bases lay between the germline ends. Germline CDR1 SGHRS, CDR2 YFSETQ. The CDR3, as DNA: TGCGCCAGCACGGACACCGCCTACGAGCAGTACTTC. Its protein product is CASTDTAYEQYF.

The chain couples TRBV28 to TRBJ2-7, with no clear D. The CDR3 length is 14 residues. V dropped 1 base and J dropped 5 bases, with 12 bases sitting between them. CDR1 and CDR2 from the germline V gene are MDHEN and SYDVKM. The DNA for the CDR3 is TGTGCCAGCAGTTTATTATACAGCCTCGACGAGCAGTACTTC. Its protein is CASSLLYSLDEQYF.

The chain carries TRBV7-9 and TRBJ1-1; possible D gene TRBD1, 6 bases. The CDR3 length is 13 residues. CDR1 is SEHNR, CDR2 FQNEAQ, per germline (reference sequence). V lost 5 bases and J lost 4, with 11 bases in between. The CDR3 loop is CASSQTGSTEAFF. DNA of the CDR3: TGTGCCAGCAGCCAAACAGGGAGCACTGAAGCTTTCTTT.

CDR3 residues: CASSPLWSNQPQHF. Here the CDR3 DNA reads TGCGCCAGCAGCCCGCTATGGAGCAATCAGCCCCAGCATTTT. The chain links TRBV4-1 to TRBJ1-5; no definite D call. The germline CDR1 and CDR2 sequences are MGHRA and YSYEKL. The V and J ends lost 4 bases and 1 base respectively, with 8 bases between them. The CDR3 is 14 residues long.

The chain is built from TRBV2 and TRBJ2-3; a weak D match, TRBD1 (6 bases). The germline V and J ends were trimmed by 3 bases and 0 bases, with 7 bases remaining between them. The CDR3 extends over 14 amino acids. CDR1 and CDR2 from the germline V gene are SNHLY and FYNNEI. CDR3 in amino acids: CASSEDSSTDTQYF. The CDR3 bases are TGTGCCAGCAGTGAGGACAGCAGCACAGATACGCAGTATTTT.

The chain joins TRBV7-3 to TRBJ1-6; D is possibly TRBD1 (6 bases). The V end lost 4 bases, the J end lost 8 bases, and 15 bases lay between the germline ends. CDR1 and CDR2 from the germline V gene are SGHTA and FQGTGA. The length of the CDR3 is 15 residues. The CDR3 loop is CASSSPQGRYSPLHF. DNA for the CDR3: TGTGCCAGCAGCTCCCCACAGGGTCGGTATTCACCCCTCCACTTT. Full variable domain (missing parts from reference TRBV7-3 and TRBJ1-6): GAGVSQTPSNKVTEKGKYVELRCDPISGHTALYWYRQSLGQGPEFLIYFQGTGAADDSGLPNDRFFAVRPEGSVSTLKIQRTERGDSAVYLCASSSPQGRYSPLHFGNGTRLTVT.

The genes are TRBV5-1 and TRBJ2-7; D may be TRBD2 (6 bases). This CDR3 region has 14 residues. The germline V gene has CDR1 SGHRS and CDR2 YFSETQ. Trimming stripped 1 base from V and 6 bases from J, with 14 bases between. DNA for the CDR3: TGCGCCAGCAGCTTGTCCCCGGGGGTTGGCGAGCAGTACTTC. Translated, it gives CASSLSPGVGEQYF.

The V gene is TRBV4-1, the J gene TRBJ2-1; 9 nucleotides agree with TRBD2. The CDR3 has 16 residues. Germline V gene data show CDR1 as MGHRA and CDR2 as YSYEKL. The J segment lost 5 bases and the V segment lost 0 bases, leaving 5 bases of the junction unmatched. CDR3 in DNA: TGCGCCAGCAGCCAAGATGGCGGGGGGGCCGACAATGAGCAGTTCTTC. Protein: CASSQDGGGADNEQFF.

The CDR3 sequence: CASSLGEGADTQYF. Written as DNA, the CDR3 is TGTGCCAGCAGCCTCGGGGAGGGGGCAGATACGCAGTATTTT. The chain has TRBV4-2 and TRBJ2-3, with a possible D match to TRBD2 (7 bases). Between the trimmed V and J ends, which lost 4 bases and 4 bases, there was a span of 12 bases. Germline V gene sequence: CDR1 LGHNA, CDR2 YNFKEQ. This CDR3 region has 14 residues.

CDR3 bases: TGTGCCATCAGTGATAGTGGCGGGGACCCGGACGAGCAGTACTTC. It translates to CAISDSGGDPDEQYF. The chain uses TRBV10-3 and TRBJ2-7, with D tentatively TRBD2 (6 bases). The V gene's germline CDR1 is ENHRY and CDR2 SYGVKD. Trimming took off 3 bases at V and 5 bases at J, with 17 bases between the two ends. The CDR3 covers 15 residues.